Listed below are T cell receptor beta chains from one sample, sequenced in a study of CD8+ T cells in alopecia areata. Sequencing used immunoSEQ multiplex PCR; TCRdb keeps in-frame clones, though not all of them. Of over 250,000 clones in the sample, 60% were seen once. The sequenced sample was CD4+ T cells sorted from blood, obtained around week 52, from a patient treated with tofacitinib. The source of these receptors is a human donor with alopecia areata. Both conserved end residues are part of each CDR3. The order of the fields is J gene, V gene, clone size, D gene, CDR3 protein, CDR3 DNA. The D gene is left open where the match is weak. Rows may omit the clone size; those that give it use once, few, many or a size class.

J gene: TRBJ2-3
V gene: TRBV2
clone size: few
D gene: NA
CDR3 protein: CASSDQRTDTQYF
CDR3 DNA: TGTGCCAGCAGTGACCAACGCACAGATACGCAGTATTTT

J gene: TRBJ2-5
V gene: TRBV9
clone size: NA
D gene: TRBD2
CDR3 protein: CASSVDPSGVLETQYF
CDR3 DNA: TGTGCCAGCAGCGTAGACCCTAGCGGGGTATTGGAGACCCAGTACTTC

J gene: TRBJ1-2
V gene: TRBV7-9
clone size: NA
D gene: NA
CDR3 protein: CASSQDHTWGYTF
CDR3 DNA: TGTGCCAGCAGCCAGGACCATACTTGGGGCTACACCTTC

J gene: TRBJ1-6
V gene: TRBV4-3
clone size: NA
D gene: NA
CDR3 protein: CASSQDEYSPLHF
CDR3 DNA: TGCGCCAGCAGCCAAGATGAGTATTCACCCCTCCACTTT

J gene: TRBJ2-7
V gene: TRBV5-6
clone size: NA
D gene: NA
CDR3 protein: CASRTQSSYEQYF
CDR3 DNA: TGTGCCAGCAGAACACAGAGCTCCTACGAGCAGTACTTC

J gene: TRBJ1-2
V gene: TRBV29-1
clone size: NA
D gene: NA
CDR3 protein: CSVKWSGPHGYGYTF
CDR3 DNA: TGCAGCGTTAAATGGTCGGGACCTCATGGCTATGGCTACACCTTC

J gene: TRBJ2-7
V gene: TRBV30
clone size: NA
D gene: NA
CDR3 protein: CAWEPVVGSYEQYF
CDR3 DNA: TGTGCCTGGGAACCCGTAGTAGGATCTTACGAGCAGTACTTC

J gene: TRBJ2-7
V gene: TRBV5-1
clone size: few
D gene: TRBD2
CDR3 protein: CASSLGGLAGEQYF
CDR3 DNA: TGCGCCAGCAGCTTGGGGGGACTAGCGGGCGAGCAGTACTTC

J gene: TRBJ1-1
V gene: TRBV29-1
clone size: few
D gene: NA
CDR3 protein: CSGSTGNTEAFF
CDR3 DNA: TGCAGCGGTTCGACGGGAAACACTGAAGCTTTCTTT

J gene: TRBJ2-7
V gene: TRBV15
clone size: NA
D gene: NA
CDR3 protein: CATSRDLFDEQYF
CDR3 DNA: TGTGCCACCAGCAGAGATCTCTTCGACGAGCAGTACTTC

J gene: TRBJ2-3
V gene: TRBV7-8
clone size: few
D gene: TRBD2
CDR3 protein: CASTFSGGTDTQYF
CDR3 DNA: TGTGCCAGCACTTTTAGCGGGGGCACAGATACGCAGTATTTT